Below are 17 T cell receptor beta chains sequenced from a single sample in a study of blood T cell repertoires in COVID-19. Libraries were prepared by immunoSEQ multiplex PCR; TCRdb keeps only in-frame clonotypes and omits some of them. The sample contains roughly 260,000 clones, 75% to 95% of which appear only once. The sample was peripheral blood. These receptors all stem from a person in their late teens or twenties with COVID-19, enrolled during active disease.

This chain links TRBV24-1 with TRBJ2-7; 9 bases agree with TRBD1. This CDR3 is 16 amino acids long. Trimming removed 4 bases from V and 5 bases from J; junction bases left unmatched: 11. CDR1 and CDR2 from the germline V gene are KGHDR and SFDVKD. The CDR3 spells CATSEPRQGDKDEQYF. CDR3 DNA: TGTGCCACCAGTGAACCACGACAGGGGGACAAAGACGAGCAGTACTTC.

The chain uses TRBV7-3 and TRBJ1-1, with a tentative D call TRBD1 (6 bases). Germline V lookup: CDR1 SGHTA, CDR2 FQGTGA. V shed 5 bases and J shed 0 bases, with 13 bases lying between them. This CDR3 spans 15 amino acids. The CDR3 DNA is TGTGCCAGCAGCAAAAGTGGGGGCCTGAACACTGAAGCTTTCTTT. This codes for CASSKSGGLNTEAFF.

This rearrangement joins TRBV18 to TRBJ1-5; 8 nucleotides match TRBD1. The CDR3 extends over 15 amino acids. Germline lookup yields CDR1 KGHSH and CDR2 LQKENI. The ends lost 10 bases at V and 5 bases at J; junction bases unmatched: 13. The CDR3 protein is CANTFRTGRHQPQHF. The CDR3 DNA reads TGTGCCAACACATTCAGGACAGGGAGGCATCAGCCCCAGCATTTT.

This rearrangement joins TRBV5-5 to TRBJ2-5; D not certain. This CDR3 comprises 12 residues. Germline V lookup: CDR1 SGHKS, CDR2 YYEKEE (reference sequence). V was pared by 2 bases and J by 5 bases, with 7 bases between. The CDR3: CASSFALETQYF. The CDR3 bases are TGTGCCAGCAGCTTTGCACTGGAGACCCAGTACTTC.

The genes are TRBV7-9 and TRBJ2-3; tentatively, D is TRBD2 (6 bases). The CDR3 has 14 amino acids. Germline loops: CDR1 SEHNR, CDR2 FQNEAQ (reference sequence). The V end was cut by 3 bases, the J end by 1 base, with 8 bases between. Here the CDR3 reads CASSFPSGTDTQYF. The CDR3 DNA reads TGTGCCAGCAGCTTCCCTAGCGGCACAGATACGCAGTATTTT.

The CDR3 coding sequence is TGCGCCAGCAGCCAAGATACAGGGCTGGCTTTCTTT. This translates into CASSQDTGLAFF. This chain joins TRBV4-1 and TRBJ1-1, with a possible D match to TRBD1 (6 bases). The CDR3 consists of 12 residues. The V gene's germline CDR1 is MGHRA and CDR2 YSYEKL. Trimming left V 0 bases short and J 11 bases short, with 10 bases between.

CDR3 residues: CSMGQGHTDTQYF. CDR3 sequence (DNA): TGCAGTATGGGACAGGGTCACACAGATACGCAGTATTTT. V usage is TRBV29-1 and J usage is TRBJ2-3, with 9 bases matching TRBD1. The germline V gene has CDR1 SQVTM and CDR2 ANQGSEA. The CDR3 spans 13 residues.

The V and J genes are TRBV6-5 and TRBJ2-5; possible D gene TRBD2, 5 bases. The CDR3 covers 15 residues. The V gene's germline CDR1 is MNHEY and CDR2 SVGAGI. Trimming pared 3 bases from V and 2 bases from J, leaving 13 bases between. The CDR3 bases are TGTGCCAGCAGTTATCCTACGGGAAGTCAAGAGACCCAGTACTTC. It codes for CASSYPTGSQETQYF.

This chain connects TRBV6-5 to TRBJ1-5; 7 bases align to TRBD1. Germline V gene sequence: CDR1 MNHEY, CDR2 SVGAGI. The CDR3 covers 13 residues. With 7 bases clipped from V and 3 bases from J, the junction kept 3 bases outside the gene matches. In DNA, the CDR3 is TGTGCCAGCATGAGGGGGCCCAATCAGCCCCAGCATTTT. Translating it yields CASMRGPNQPQHF.

The J gene is TRBJ2-5, the V gene TRBV12-3 or TRBV12-4, with TRBD2 identical over 8 bases. CDR3 length: 13 amino acids. V lost 6 bases to trimming and J lost 3 bases; unmatched junction nucleotides: 3. The chain's CDR3 is CASRTGLEETQYF. The CDR3 DNA reads as TGTGCCAGCAGGACGGGACTAGAAGAGACCCAGTACTTC.

With respect to this clone: At the DNA level, this CDR3 is encoded by other sequences in the same sample as well. The chain uses TRBV4-2 and TRBJ2-7; 8 bases are a match to TRBD2. The CDR3 spans 14 residues. The V segment lost 0 bases and the J segment 4 bases; nucleotides outside the gene matches: 2. CDR1 is LGHNA and CDR2 is YNFKEQ in the germline V gene. CDR3: CASSQDSGGYEQYF. CDR3 DNA sequence: TGTGCCAGCAGCCAAGATTCGGGAGGGTACGAGCAGTACTTC.

This clone came up a few times. The rearrangement uses TRBV5-8 and TRBJ1-2; TRBD1 matches at 9 bases. V trimming: 5 bases; J trimming: 6 bases; junction bases outside the gene matches: 14. The germline V gene encodes CDR1 SGHTS and CDR2 YDEGEE. The CDR3 has 16 residues. CDR3 in amino acids: CASRWDRDLIVNGYTF. The DNA for the CDR3 is TGTGCCAGCAGATGGGACAGGGACCTAATAGTGAATGGCTACACCTTC.

The chain carries TRBV9 and TRBJ2-2; D remains unclear. The V gene's germline CDR1 is SGDLS and CDR2 YYNGEE. Trimming removed 1 base at V and 5 bases at J, with 3 bases between. The CDR3 runs to 12 residues. The CDR3 is CASSVSTGELFF. The CDR3 DNA reads TGTGCCAGCAGCGTATCGACCGGGGAGCTGTTTTTT.

The V call is TRBV23-1, the J call TRBJ2-7, with TRBD2 matching over 10 bases. TRBV23-1 is treated as an ORF (open reading frame) with a function not yet certain. This CDR3 has 16 residues. V lost 4 bases and J lost 4; bases outside the gene matches: 10. In DNA, the CDR3 is TGCGCCAGCAGTCCGGAAGAAGCGGGAGGGCCTTACGAGCAGTACTTC. Translation gives CASSPEEAGGPYEQYF.

The chain has TRBV7-9 and TRBJ1-4; 8 positions match TRBD1. The CDR3 runs to 15 residues. Germline lookup yields CDR1 SEHNR and CDR2 FQNEAQ (reference sequence). After removal of 3 bases from V and 4 bases from J, the junction contained 4 bases not matched to a gene. CDR3 region: CASSFQGALNEKLFF. CDR3 nucleotide sequence: TGTGCCAGCAGCTTTCAGGGGGCGCTTAATGAAAAACTGTTTTTT.

The gene calls are TRBV7-3 and TRBJ1-1; D not certain. Germline CDR1 and CDR2: SGHTA and FQGTGA. V was trimmed by 2 bases and J by 5 bases, leaving 9 bases between them. The CDR3 sequence is 13 residues long. In nucleotides, the CDR3 is TGTGCCAGCAGCTTACGACGGGAAACTGAAGCTTTCTTT. Amino acid sequence: CASSLRRETEAFF. Based on the CDR3 plus reference TRBV7-3 and TRBJ1-1, the full variable domain is GAGVSQTPSNKVTEKGKYVELRCDPISGHTALYWYRQSLGQGPEFLIYFQGTGAADDSGLPNDRFFAVRPEGSVSTLKIQRTERGDSAVYLCASSLRRETEAFFGQGTRLTVV.

This sequence joins TRBV9 and TRBJ2-3; D gene unclear. Looked up from germline, CDR1 is SGDLS and CDR2 is YYNGEE. There are 15 residues in the CDR3. Trimming left V 3 bases short and J 2 bases short, with 13 bases between. As DNA, the CDR3 is TGTGCCAGCAGCGCTACCCCTGCACTCACAGATACGCAGTATTTT. Its protein is CASSATPALTDTQYF.